The rows below give T cell receptor beta chains drawn from one sample of a study of blood T cell repertoires in COVID-19. Clones were read by immunoSEQ multiplex PCR, and TCRdb kept only the in-frame ones, dropping some. This sample has almost 400,000 clones, with 80% to 90% found just once. The sequenced material came from peripheral blood. These receptors all stem from a woman aged 55-70 years with COVID-19, enrolled during active disease. Each CDR3 is given with its conserved first and last residue. A D gene is named only where the DNA matches it firmly. The size entry is marked missing in some rows and otherwise reads once, few, many or a size class.

size: NA; V: TRBV7-2; J: TRBJ2-5; D: TRBD2; CDR3: CASSLRLAGAVNQETQYF; DNA: TGTGCCAGCAGCCTTAGACTAGCGGGGGCTGTGAACCAAGAGACCCAGTACTTC
size: NA; V: TRBV4-1; J: TRBJ1-5; D: NA; CDR3: CASSQGAFQPQHF; DNA: TGCGCCAGCAGCCAGGGGGCTTTTCAGCCCCAGCATTTT
size: NA; V: TRBV23-1; J: TRBJ1-5; D: TRBD1; CDR3: CASSQSTGNSNQPQHF; DNA: TGCGCCAGCAGTCAATCGACAGGGAACAGCAATCAGCCCCAGCATTTT
size: NA; V: TRBV5-5; J: TRBJ2-3; D: NA; CDR3: CASSLLEGSTDTQYF; DNA: TGTGCCAGCAGCTTACTTGAGGGTAGTACAGATACGCAGTATTTT
size: NA; V: TRBV6-6; J: TRBJ2-3; D: TRBD2; CDR3: CASSYGGLAGDTQYF; DNA: TGTGCCAGCAGTTACGGGGGACTAGCGGGCGATACGCAGTATTTT
size: NA; V: TRBV14; J: TRBJ2-5; D: TRBD2; CDR3: CASSQLGLAGGPETQYF; DNA: TGTGCCAGCAGCCAACTTGGACTAGCGGGGGGGCCGGAGACCCAGTACTTC
size: once; V: TRBV28; J: TRBJ2-7; D: TRBD1; CDR3: CASSFFGTGDSYEQYF; DNA: TGTGCCAGCAGTTTCTTCGGGACAGGGGACTCCTACGAGCAGTACTTC
size: NA; V: TRBV13; J: TRBJ1-4; D: TRBD1; CDR3: CASSTGVSVEKLFF; DNA: TGTGCCAGCAGCACAGGGGTGTCGGTTGAAAAACTGTTTTTT
size: NA; V: TRBV2; J: TRBJ1-5; D: NA; CDR3: CASSEGNRNQPQHF; DNA: TGTGCCAGCAGTGAGGGCAATCGCAATCAGCCCCAGCATTTT
size: NA; V: TRBV18; J: TRBJ1-5; D: NA; CDR3: CASSPPEGNQPQHF; DNA: TGTGCCAGCTCACCCCCGGAGGGCAATCAGCCCCAGCATTTT
size: NA; V: TRBV3-1/TRBV3-2; J: TRBJ1-1; D: NA; CDR3: CASSRSWGEGAEAFF; DNA: TGTGCCAGCAGCCGTTCGTGGGGGGAAGGGGCTGAAGCTTTCTTT
size: NA; V: TRBV29-1; J: TRBJ1-2; D: TRBD1; CDR3: CSVEGLATGVVSYGYTF; DNA: TGCAGCGTTGAAGGGTTGGCGACAGGGGTCGTTAGCTATGGCTACACCTTC
size: NA; V: TRBV2; J: TRBJ1-5; D: TRBD1; CDR3: CASSPDRATVNQPQHF; DNA: TGTGCCAGCAGCCCGGACAGGGCGACTGTAAATCAGCCCCAGCATTTT
size: NA; V: TRBV6-5; J: TRBJ1-4; D: NA; CDR3: CASSPGGGFNEKLFF; DNA: TGTGCCAGCAGCCCCGGCGGCGGTTTTAATGAAAAACTGTTTTTT
size: NA; V: TRBV7-2; J: TRBJ1-1; D: NA; CDR3: CASSFRKHTEAFF; DNA: TGTGCCAGCAGCTTCAGGAAACACACTGAAGCTTTCTTT
size: NA; V: TRBV10-3; J: TRBJ2-7; D: TRBD2; CDR3: CAISAGVPYEQYF; DNA: TGTGCCATCAGCGCGGGGGTGCCCTACGAGCAGTACTTC
size: NA; V: TRBV9; J: TRBJ1-3; D: NA; CDR3: CASSVEGAGNTIYF; DNA: TGTGCCAGCAGCGTTGAAGGGGCTGGAAACACCATATATTTT
size: NA; V: TRBV5-1; J: TRBJ2-7; D: NA; CDR3: CASSLVEGGEQYF; DNA: TGCGCCAGCAGCTTGGTTGAGGGAGGCGAGCAGTACTTC
size: NA; V: TRBV5-5; J: TRBJ2-7; D: TRBD1; CDR3: CASIIGTGGYEQYF; DNA: TGTGCCAGCATTATCGGCACAGGGGGCTACGAGCAGTACTTC
size: NA; V: TRBV13; J: TRBJ1-6; D: NA; CDR3: CASSLSGIGSPLHF; DNA: TGTGCCAGCAGCTTATCAGGGATAGGTTCACCCCTCCACTTT
size: NA; V: TRBV11-2; J: TRBJ2-3; D: NA; CDR3: CASSQRTGIITDTQYF; DNA: TGTGCCAGCAGCCAAAGGACGGGGATAATCACAGATACGCAGTATTTT
size: once; V: TRBV28; J: TRBJ1-3; D: NA; CDR3: CASRDRSGNTIYF; DNA: TGTGCCAGCAGAGACAGGTCCGGAAACACCATATATTTT
size: NA; V: TRBV6-1; J: TRBJ2-2; D: TRBD2; CDR3: CASSDSGDVGELFF; DNA: TGTGCCAGCAGTGACAGCGGGGACGTCGGGGAGCTGTTTTTT
size: few; V: TRBV7-2; J: TRBJ1-2; D: TRBD1; CDR3: CASSLYPPDRDNYGYTF; DNA: TGTGCCAGCAGCTTGTACCCGCCCGACAGGGATAACTATGGCTACACCTTC
size: NA; V: TRBV5-1; J: TRBJ2-1; D: TRBD1; CDR3: CASRSGTGDYNEQFF; DNA: TGCGCCAGCAGGTCCGGGACAGGGGACTACAATGAGCAGTTCTTC
size: NA; V: TRBV14; J: TRBJ2-6; D: NA; CDR3: CASSQYSGANVLTF; DNA: TGTGCCAGCAGCCAGTACTCTGGGGCCAACGTCCTGACTTTC
size: NA; V: TRBV6-2/TRBV6-3; J: TRBJ2-5; D: NA; CDR3: CASSPLVKTQYF; DNA: TGTGCCAGCAGCCCTCTAGTGAAGACCCAGTACTTC
size: NA; V: TRBV6-5; J: TRBJ2-3; D: TRBD2; CDR3: CASDLRRGAPDTQYF; DNA: TGTGCCAGTGACCTTAGGCGGGGGGCCCCAGATACGCAGTATTTT
size: few; V: TRBV5-1; J: TRBJ2-1; D: NA; CDR3: CASSLQGSLSYNEQFF; DNA: TGCGCCAGCAGCTTGCAAGGGAGCTTATCCTACAATGAGCAGTTCTTC
size: NA; V: TRBV28; J: TRBJ2-5; D: NA; CDR3: CASSPSHRGETQYF; DNA: TGTGCCAGCAGTCCCAGTCATCGCGGAGAGACCCAGTACTTC
size: NA; V: TRBV4-1; J: TRBJ2-1; D: TRBD1; CDR3: CASSQVPGTGVIEQFF; DNA: TGCGCCAGCAGCCAAGTCCCCGGGACAGGGGTGATCGAGCAGTTCTTC
size: NA; V: TRBV30; J: TRBJ1-5; D: TRBD1; CDR3: CAWTRQGSQPQHF; DNA: TGTGCCTGGACCCGACAGGGATCTCAGCCCCAGCATTTT
size: NA; V: TRBV19; J: TRBJ1-2; D: NA; CDR3: CASSIDTGIWTYGYTF; DNA: TGTGCCAGTAGTATAGATACAGGGATTTGGACCTATGGCTACACCTTC